Below, 24 T cell receptor beta chains from the same sample are listed, as sequenced in a study of T cell clonotyping in hematopoietic cell transplantation. Data came from immunoSEQ multiplex PCR; TCRdb stores just in-frame clones and leaves some out. The profile shows 7,200 or so clones, about nine tenths of them singletons. The source was PBMCs, collected 100 days after allogeneic stem cell transplant. These receptors originate from a young adult male patient who had an allogeneic stem cell transplant from a related donor, so the T cells may come from the graft donor. Some clones in this sample may be carry-over from other donors' samples.

This chain uses TRBV5-4 with TRBJ2-1; D gene uncertain. V was pared by 0 bases and J by 0 bases, with 13 bases between. The CDR3 is 17 residues long. The germline CDR1 and CDR2 sequences are SGHNT and YYREEE (reference sequence). The chain's CDR3 is CASSLAPGLSSYNEQFF. The DNA for the CDR3 is TGTGCCAGCAGCTTGGCCCCCGGCTTGAGCTCCTACAATGAGCAGTTCTTC. The whole variable domain, remainder taken from reference TRBV5-4 and TRBJ2-1, is ETGVTQSPTHLIKTRGQQVTLRCSSQSGHNTVSWYQQALGQGPQFIFQYYREEENGRGNFPPRFSGLQFPNYSSELNVNALELDDSALYLCASSLAPGLSSYNEQFFGPGTRLTVL.

The V gene is TRBV7-9, the J gene TRBJ1-3; 8 bases fit TRBD1. The CDR3 has 16 amino acids. V lost 1 base and J lost 2; bases outside the gene matches: 4. CDR1 SEHNR and CDR2 FQNEAQ come from the germline V gene (reference sequence). Written as DNA, the CDR3 is TGTGCCAGCAGCTTAGGGACAGGGATCACTGGAAACACCATATATTTT. This sequence encodes CASSLGTGITGNTIYF.

This chain connects TRBV11-2 to TRBJ2-1, with unresolved D. The CDR3 runs to 13 residues. Looked up from germline, CDR1 is SGHAT and CDR2 is FQNNGV. V shed 8 bases and J shed 7 bases, with 15 bases lying between them. The CDR3 DNA reads TGTGCCAGCTCCCTCCCCGGGCGGAATGAGCAGTTCTTC. Amino acids: CASSLPGRNEQFF.

The chain employs TRBV6-5 and TRBJ1-2, with D possibly TRBD1 on 6 matching bases. Germline V gene data show CDR1 as MNHEY and CDR2 as SVGAGI. Trimming removed 7 bases from V and 5 bases from J, with 17 bases in between. The CDR3 is 14 amino acids. The CDR3 nucleotides are TGTGCCAGCACCCATGGGGGGGGCGCTTATGGCTACACCTTC. Protein product: CASTHGGGAYGYTF.

CDR3 nucleotide sequence: TGTGCCAGCAGCTTTAGTACGAGTGGGGCCAACGTCCTGACTTTC. This translates into CASSFSTSGANVLTF. The V gene is TRBV11-3, the J gene TRBJ2-6; D gene unclear. Germline loops: CDR1 SGHNT, CDR2 YENEEA. CDR3 length: 15 residues. Between the trimmed V and J ends, which lost 3 bases and 3 bases, there was a span of 9 bases. Looking up the rest from reference TRBV11-3 and TRBJ2-6 gives the full variable domain: EAGVVQSPRYKIIEKKQPVAFWCNPISGHNTLYWYLQNLGQGPELLIRYENEEAVDDSQLPKDRFSAERLKGVDSTLKIQPAELGDSAVYLCASSFSTSGANVLTFGAGSRLTVL.

V usage is TRBV19 and J usage is TRBJ1-2; D unclear. Trimming shortened V by 5 bases and J by 4 bases, and 8 bases separated the two germline ends. CDR1 LNHDA and CDR2 SQIVND come from the germline V gene (reference sequence). This CDR3 has 12 amino acids. Here the CDR3 reads CASSPSTYGYTF. CDR3 bases: TGTGCCAGTAGTCCCAGTACCTATGGCTACACCTTC.

About this clone: The germline gene is not matched at one end of the junction; a read error may be the cause. The chain is built from TRBV10-2 and TRBJ2-3; no reliable D call. The CDR3 covers 13 residues. Germline CDR1 and CDR2: WSHSY and SAAADI. The CDR3 DNA is TGCGCCAGCAGTAAGTCGAGCACAGATACGCAGTATTTT. Encoded protein: CASSKSSTDTQYF.

The chain recombines TRBV25-1 with TRBJ2-7; tentatively, D is TRBD2 (6 bases). Trimming pared 8 bases from V and 6 bases from J, leaving 17 bases between. The germline CDR1 and CDR2 sequences are MGHDK and SYGVNS. The CDR3 extends over 13 amino acids. CDR3 in DNA: TGTGCCAGCTTTTTTGATGAGGGAGGCGAGCAGTACTTC. This codes for CASFFDEGGEQYF.

This sequence joins TRBV5-1 and TRBJ2-3; tentative D call: TRBD2 (6 bases). The CDR3 covers 13 residues. Per germline, CDR1 SGHRS and CDR2 YFSETQ. With 3 bases removed from V and 1 base from J, the gap between germline ends came to 6 bases. CDR3 region: CASSWGGTDTQYF. CDR3 nucleotides: TGCGCCAGCAGCTGGGGGGGCACAGATACGCAGTATTTT.

The V gene is TRBV6-5, the J gene TRBJ2-3; 10 bases align to TRBD2. This CDR3 has 15 amino acids. Per germline, CDR1 MNHEY and CDR2 SVGAGI. J lost 8 bases, V lost 8 bases, and 13 bases had no gene match. The CDR3 sequence: CASARASGSGRTQYF. The CDR3 bases are TGTGCCAGCGCGCGGGCTAGCGGGAGTGGGCGTACGCAGTATTTT.

The CDR3 nucleotides are TGTGCCAGCAGCTTTCTAGGGTCGAACACTGAAGCTTTCTTT. Protein product: CASSFLGSNTEAFF. This sequence joins TRBV7-2 and TRBJ1-1; D is unresolved. Per germline, CDR1 SGHTA and CDR2 FQGNSA. The V end lost 3 bases, the J end lost 1 base, and 9 bases lay between the germline ends. CDR3 length: 14 residues.

The V call is TRBV5-4, the J call TRBJ1-1, with a possible D match to TRBD1 (6 bases). CDR3 length: 13 amino acids. Germline V gene data show CDR1 as SGHNT and CDR2 as YYREEE (reference sequence). V shed 5 bases and J shed 1 base, with 9 bases lying between them. The CDR3 loop reads CASSWDKNTEAFF. Here the CDR3 DNA reads TGTGCCAGCAGTTGGGACAAGAACACTGAAGCTTTCTTT. Supplemented by reference TRBV5-4 and TRBJ1-1, the full variable domain reads ETGVTQSPTHLIKTRGQQVTLRCSSQSGHNTVSWYQQALGQGPQFIFQYYREEENGRGNFPPRFSGLQFPNYSSELNVNALELDDSALYLCASSWDKNTEAFFGQGTRLTVV.

By sample fraction, this clone is medium-sized (0.01 to 0.1%). This sequence joins TRBV30 and TRBJ2-6, with no clear D. Looked up from germline, CDR1 is GTSNPN and CDR2 is SVGIG (reference sequence). The length of the CDR3 is 15 residues. V gave up 3 bases and J gave up 0 bases, with 9 bases separating them. CDR3 region: CAWRVPSSGANVLTF. The CDR3 DNA is TGTGCCTGGAGGGTCCCCAGCTCTGGGGCCAACGTCCTGACTTTC.

The genes are TRBV25-1 and TRBJ2-4; 12 nucleotides match TRBD2. J lost 0 bases, V lost 1 base, and 4 bases had no gene match. The V gene's germline CDR1 is MGHDK and CDR2 SYGVNS. The CDR3 totals 18 residues. The CDR3 nucleotides are TGTGCCAGCAGTGAATCGGGACTAGCGGGTCAAGCCAAAAACATTCAGTACTTC. Its protein product is CASSESGLAGQAKNIQYF.

The chain has TRBV7-2 and TRBJ1-2; no reliable D call. This CDR3 contains 13 residues. The V end lost 2 bases, the J end lost 2 bases, and 6 bases lay between the germline ends. Per germline, CDR1 SGHTA and CDR2 FQGNSA. The CDR3 bases are TGTGCCAGCAGCTTACCGTTAAACTATGGCTACACCTTC. Amino acid sequence: CASSLPLNYGYTF.

This sequence joins TRBV5-8 and TRBJ1-3; no clear D. The CDR3 spans 17 residues. V lost 2 bases and J lost 0, with 15 bases in between. Germline V gives CDR1 SGHTS, CDR2 YDEGEE. The CDR3 loop reads CASSFLFRANSGNTIYF. The CDR3, as DNA: TGTGCCAGCAGCTTTCTTTTTCGAGCGAACTCTGGAAACACCATATATTTT.

The chain employs TRBV30 and TRBJ1-2; a weak D match, TRBD1 (5 bases). The CDR3 has 12 amino acids. Per the germline V gene, CDR1 is GTSNPN and CDR2 is SVGIG (reference sequence). The V and J ends lost 3 bases and 1 base respectively, with 6 bases between them. As DNA, the CDR3 is TGTGCCTGGAGAGGGGTTAACTATGGCTACACCTTC. Translated, it gives CAWRGVNYGYTF.

The chain carries TRBV6-4 and TRBJ2-2; TRBD1 matches 7 bases. Germline lookup yields CDR1 MRHNA and CDR2 SNTAGT. V lost 2 bases and J lost 1; bases outside the gene matches: 1. CDR3 length: 15 amino acids. CDR3 sequence (DNA): TGTGCCAGCAGTGACAGGACAGGGAACACCGGGGAGCTGTTTTTT. Protein: CASSDRTGNTGELFF.

This clone was found a few times. The rearrangement links TRBV2 to TRBJ2-2; D is tentatively TRBD1 or TRBD2 (6 bases each). The CDR3 extends over 16 amino acids. Trimming shortened V by 2 bases and J by 0 bases, and 10 bases separated the two germline ends. Germline V CDR1 and CDR2: SNHLY, FYNNEI. The CDR3 coding sequence is TGTGCCAGCAGTGAACCGGGGGCATCGAACACCGGGGAGCTGTTTTTT. This translates into CASSEPGASNTGELFF.

This chain connects TRBV9 to TRBJ2-1, with 10 bases identical to TRBD2. Germline lookup yields CDR1 SGDLS and CDR2 YYNGEE. CDR3 size: 18 residues. V shed 4 bases, J shed 8 bases, and the junction held 18 bases outside the gene matches. The CDR3 loop is CASSPPVRASGSNDEQFF. The CDR3 coding sequence is TGTGCCAGCAGCCCCCCAGTCAGGGCTAGCGGGAGTAACGATGAGCAGTTCTTC.

The V gene is TRBV11-2, the J gene TRBJ2-1; 11 nucleotides line up with TRBD2. The germline CDR1 and CDR2 sequences are SGHAT and FQNNGV. V shed 4 bases and J 5 bases; nucleotides not matched to a gene: 4. The CDR3 runs 15 residues. The CDR3 DNA sequence: TGTGCCAGCAGCTCCGAGGGACTAGCGGACAATGAGCAGTTCTTC. Its translation: CASSSEGLADNEQFF.

The rearrangement joins TRBV7-6 to TRBJ1-2; TRBD1 matches 9 bases. The germline V gene encodes CDR1 SGHVS and CDR2 FNYEAQ. The CDR3 totals 13 residues. Unmatched junction bases numbered 3, after V lost 2 bases and J lost 8 bases. CDR3 in DNA: TGTGCCAGCAGCTTACCGGGACAGGGAGGCTACACCTTC. It translates to CASSLPGQGGYTF.

The chain couples TRBV15 to TRBJ2-7; D is unclear. The ends were cut back, 1 base at V and 2 bases at J, with 9 bases in the middle. The CDR3 has 14 residues. Looked up from germline, CDR1 is LNHNV and CDR2 is YYDKDF (reference sequence). The CDR3, as DNA: TGTGCCACCAGCAGAGGGGTCTCGACCTACGAGCAGTACGTC. Amino acid sequence: CATSRGVSTYEQYV.

The V call is TRBV19, the J call TRBJ1-5; TRBD1 aligns across 11 bases. Germline V lookup: CDR1 LNHDA, CDR2 SQIVND (reference sequence). The CDR3 runs to 12 residues. J was trimmed by 7 bases and V by 9 bases; bases with no gene match: 2. This chain's CDR3 is CASGQGAQPQHF. In DNA, the CDR3 is TGTGCCAGCGGACAGGGGGCCCAGCCCCAGCATTTT.